The source of this T cell receptor (beta chain) is a study of shared clonotypes between healthy human individuals. Points on this clone: Its target is unknown.

Execution of the assay was at deep level. Assay used: immunoSEQ multiplex PCR; TCRdb lists only in-frame clones, some missing. The sample holds hundreds of thousands of clones; 70% to 80% are singletons and the top ten take about 13%. Points from the study as a whole: Only blood was sampled; tissue repertoires likely differ.

Germline loops: CDR1 MDHEN, CDR2 SYDVKM. This CDR3 region has 14 residues. J was trimmed by 3 bases and V by 10 bases; bases with no gene match: 9. This receptor was taken from a woman in her 40s in good health. Some clones in this sample may be carry-over from other donors' samples. The chain combines TRBV28 with TRBJ2-1; 7 nucleotides align to TRBD1. Sample: PBMCs. The CDR3 sequence: CATTGTVDYNEQFF. CDR3 sequence (DNA): TGTGCCACTACCGGGACAGTGGACTACAATGAGCAGTTCTTC.